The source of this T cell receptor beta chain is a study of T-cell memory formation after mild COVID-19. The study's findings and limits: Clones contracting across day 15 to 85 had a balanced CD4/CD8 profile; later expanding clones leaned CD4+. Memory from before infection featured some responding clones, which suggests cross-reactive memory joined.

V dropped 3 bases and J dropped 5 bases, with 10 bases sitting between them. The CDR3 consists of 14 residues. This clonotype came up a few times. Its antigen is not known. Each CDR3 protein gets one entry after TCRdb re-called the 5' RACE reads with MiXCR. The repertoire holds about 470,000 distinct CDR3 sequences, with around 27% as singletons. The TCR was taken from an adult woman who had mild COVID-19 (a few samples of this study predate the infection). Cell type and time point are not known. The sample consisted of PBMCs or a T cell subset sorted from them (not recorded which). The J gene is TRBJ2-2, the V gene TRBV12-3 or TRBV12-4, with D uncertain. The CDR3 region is CASSLLRWTGELFF. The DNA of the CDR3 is TGTGCCAGCAGTTTGTTGCGTTGGACCGGGGAGCTGTTTTTT.